This is a list of T cell receptor beta chains from one sample in a study of response to subunit inactivated influenza vaccine. One entry per CDR3 protein, called by TCRdb with MiXCR from the RT-PCR reads. The sample comprises 150,000 to 200,000 distinct CDR3 sequences, about a tenth of which are singletons, and about a tenth rests with the top ten. The sample consisted of non-naive T cells sorted from PBMCs, taken on the day of vaccination. Every receptor here comes from a man aged 45-65 years who received an inactivated influenza vaccine. Both conserved end residues are part of each CDR3. Each record gives: CDR3 DNA, CDR3 protein, J gene, D gene, CDR3 length, clone size, V gene. The D gene is left open where the match is weak. Rows may omit the clone size; those that give it use once, few, many or a size class.

CDR3nt: TGTGCCACCAGCACGGACAGGGGGGGCTATGGCTACACCTTC
CDR3aa: CATSTDRGGYGYTF
j_gene: TRBJ1-2
d_gene: TRBD1
len: 14
abundance: NA
v_gene: TRBV15

CDR3nt: TGTGCCAGCAGCTGGGCAGGGAAGCCCCAGCATTTT
CDR3aa: CASSWAGKPQHF
j_gene: TRBJ1-5
d_gene: NA
len: 12
abundance: NA
v_gene: TRBV7-2

CDR3nt: TGTGCCACCAGCAGAGCCGCAGGCTTGAACACTGAAGCTTTCTTT
CDR3aa: CATSRAAGLNTEAFF
j_gene: TRBJ1-1
d_gene: NA
len: 15
abundance: many
v_gene: TRBV15

CDR3nt: TGTGCCAGCAACCAGTTCGGTGGGGAGACCCAGTACTTC
CDR3aa: CASNQFGGETQYF
j_gene: TRBJ2-5
d_gene: NA
len: 13
abundance: NA
v_gene: TRBV28

CDR3nt: TGTGCCAGCGCCAGGGGGAACACCGGGGAGCTGTTTTTT
CDR3aa: CASARGNTGELFF
j_gene: TRBJ2-2
d_gene: NA
len: 13
abundance: NA
v_gene: TRBV6-1

CDR3nt: TGTGCCAGCAGTTCCGCAGGGTCCCACACCGGGGAGCTGTTTTTT
CDR3aa: CASSSAGSHTGELFF
j_gene: TRBJ2-2
d_gene: NA
len: 15
abundance: few
v_gene: TRBV12-3/TRBV12-4

CDR3nt: TGTGCCAGCAGCTTAGCTCTTAGCTCCTACAATGAGCAGTTCTTC
CDR3aa: CASSLALSSYNEQFF
j_gene: TRBJ2-1
d_gene: NA
len: 15
abundance: few
v_gene: TRBV7-6

CDR3nt: TGTGCCAGCAGTTTTCAGCACGAGCAGTACTTC
CDR3aa: CASSFQHEQYF
j_gene: TRBJ2-7
d_gene: NA
len: 11
abundance: many
v_gene: TRBV12-3/TRBV12-4

CDR3nt: TGTGCCTGGAGTGTGACGGGAGGTTTGGACGAGCAGTACTTC
CDR3aa: CAWSVTGGLDEQYF
j_gene: TRBJ2-7
d_gene: TRBD2
len: 14
abundance: NA
v_gene: TRBV30

CDR3nt: TGTGCCAGCAGCCAACGCGGCAGTGTGGGGAACACTGAAGCTTTCTTT
CDR3aa: CASSQRGSVGNTEAFF
j_gene: TRBJ1-1
d_gene: NA
len: 16
abundance: many
v_gene: TRBV3-1

CDR3nt: TGCAGCGTTGTGACGGATGGCTCCTACGAGCAGTACTTC
CDR3aa: CSVVTDGSYEQYF
j_gene: TRBJ2-7
d_gene: NA
len: 13
abundance: many
v_gene: TRBV29-1

CDR3nt: TGTGCCAGCAGCAATATTCCGGGACAGGGCAGGAGTGAGCAGTTCTTC
CDR3aa: CASSNIPGQGRSEQFF
j_gene: TRBJ2-1
d_gene: TRBD1
len: 16
abundance: NA
v_gene: TRBV7-9

CDR3nt: TGCAGTGCTAGAGACCCATCCCGGGGGAAAGACTACGAGCAGTACTTC
CDR3aa: CSARDPSRGKDYEQYF
j_gene: TRBJ2-7
d_gene: NA
len: 16
abundance: many
v_gene: TRBV20-1

CDR3nt: TGCGCCAGCAGCTTGAAGCCGACAGGTTTTCTTGGCTACACCTTC
CDR3aa: CASSLKPTGFLGYTF
j_gene: TRBJ1-2
d_gene: NA
len: 15
abundance: few
v_gene: TRBV5-1

CDR3nt: TGCAGCGTTTATAGGACAGGGTGGCGGACCCAGTACTTC
CDR3aa: CSVYRTGWRTQYF
j_gene: TRBJ2-5
d_gene: TRBD1
len: 13
abundance: NA
v_gene: TRBV29-1

CDR3nt: TGTGCCAGCAGCATGATCAGTCATCCAGGATCACCCCTCCACTTT
CDR3aa: CASSMISHPGSPLHF
j_gene: TRBJ1-6
d_gene: NA
len: 15
abundance: many
v_gene: TRBV27

CDR3nt: TGCGCCAGCAGACGTAGAGGACGGGGACAGGGGCGACAAGAGACCCAGTACTTC
CDR3aa: CASRRRGRGQGRQETQYF
j_gene: TRBJ2-5
d_gene: TRBD1
len: 18
abundance: many
v_gene: TRBV5-1

CDR3nt: TGTGCCAGCAGCGCCTCCGACCGGGACAGGAGAAACACTGAAGCTTTCTTT
CDR3aa: CASSASDRDRRNTEAFF
j_gene: TRBJ1-1
d_gene: TRBD1
len: 17
abundance: many
v_gene: TRBV5-6

CDR3nt: TGCAGTGCTAGAGATCAAGGGTCAGGGTACGAGCAGTACTTC
CDR3aa: CSARDQGSGYEQYF
j_gene: TRBJ2-7
d_gene: NA
len: 14
abundance: many
v_gene: TRBV20-1

CDR3nt: TGTGCCAGCAGCGTAGATGGGGACCAGACTCCGTACTTC
CDR3aa: CASSVDGDQTPYF
j_gene: TRBJ2-5
d_gene: NA
len: 13
abundance: few
v_gene: TRBV9

CDR3nt: TGTGCCAGCAGTCCGGGGGGCGGGACGTCCCTGGGCGAGCAGTACTTC
CDR3aa: CASSPGGGTSLGEQYF
j_gene: TRBJ2-7
d_gene: NA
len: 16
abundance: few
v_gene: TRBV28

CDR3nt: TGTGCCAGCAGCCCCACAGGTCGGAGTCGGTACAATGAGCAGTTCTTC
CDR3aa: CASSPTGRSRYNEQFF
j_gene: TRBJ2-1
d_gene: NA
len: 16
abundance: many
v_gene: TRBV28

CDR3nt: TGTGCCAGCCATGACGCGAACACTGAAGCTTTCTTT
CDR3aa: CASHDANTEAFF
j_gene: TRBJ1-1
d_gene: NA
len: 12
abundance: NA
v_gene: TRBV27

CDR3nt: TGTGCCAGCAGACCGGACACCTCTGATCATGAGCAGTTCTTC
CDR3aa: CASRPDTSDHEQFF
j_gene: TRBJ2-1
d_gene: NA
len: 14
abundance: once
v_gene: TRBV7-2

CDR3nt: TGTGCCAGCAGCCAAGATTTTGGGACAGTCTATGGCTACACCTTC
CDR3aa: CASSQDFGTVYGYTF
j_gene: TRBJ1-2
d_gene: TRBD1
len: 15
abundance: NA
v_gene: TRBV14

CDR3nt: TGTGCCAGCAGCTTAGTAATGAGAGGGACTAGCGGCCGCACAGATACGCAGTATTTT
CDR3aa: CASSLVMRGTSGRTDTQYF
j_gene: TRBJ2-3
d_gene: TRBD2
len: 19
abundance: many
v_gene: TRBV11-2

CDR3nt: TGTGCCAGCACAGGAGGGCAGGCCTTCCTCTCTGGAAACACCATATATTTT
CDR3aa: CASTGGQAFLSGNTIYF
j_gene: TRBJ1-3
d_gene: NA
len: 17
abundance: many
v_gene: TRBV28

CDR3nt: TGTGCCAGCTCACCACCGAAGCCCGGGAGCTCTCGACAAGAGACCCAGTACTTC
CDR3aa: CASSPPKPGSSRQETQYF
j_gene: TRBJ2-5
d_gene: NA
len: 18
abundance: many
v_gene: TRBV18

CDR3nt: TGCGCCAGCAGCTCGGGACTTTTAGCCAAAAACATTCAGTACTTC
CDR3aa: CASSSGLLAKNIQYF
j_gene: TRBJ2-4
d_gene: NA
len: 15
abundance: few
v_gene: TRBV5-1

CDR3nt: TGCGCCAGCAGCTTCGGGACAGGGTCTACATACGAGCAGTACTTC
CDR3aa: CASSFGTGSTYEQYF
j_gene: TRBJ2-7
d_gene: TRBD1
len: 15
abundance: NA
v_gene: TRBV4-3

CDR3nt: TGCAGTGCTAGAGAAGAGGAAGCTTTCTTT
CDR3aa: CSAREEEAFF
j_gene: TRBJ1-1
d_gene: NA
len: 10
abundance: NA
v_gene: TRBV20-1

CDR3nt: TGTGCCAGCAGTTTATCAGAAAGCAATCAGCCCCAGCATTTT
CDR3aa: CASSLSESNQPQHF
j_gene: TRBJ1-5
d_gene: NA
len: 14
abundance: many
v_gene: TRBV12-3/TRBV12-4

CDR3nt: TGTGCCTTAAGTAGCGGAGCCCTAAGCACAGATACGCAGTATTTT
CDR3aa: CALSSGALSTDTQYF
j_gene: TRBJ2-3
d_gene: NA
len: 15
abundance: few
v_gene: TRBV10-3

CDR3nt: TGTGCCAGCAGCTTTTTGCTAGCTTCCTACGAGCAGTACTTC
CDR3aa: CASSFLLASYEQYF
j_gene: TRBJ2-7
d_gene: NA
len: 14
abundance: NA
v_gene: TRBV5-6

CDR3nt: TGTGCCAGCAGTTCCGGGACTAGCGGGAGGAAGCCCCAGTACTTC
CDR3aa: CASSSGTSGRKPQYF
j_gene: TRBJ2-5
d_gene: TRBD2
len: 15
abundance: many
v_gene: TRBV28

CDR3nt: TGTGCCAGCAGCGGACCGCTTCTTGGGACCCGCGGCACAGATACGCAGTATTTT
CDR3aa: CASSGPLLGTRGTDTQYF
j_gene: TRBJ2-3
d_gene: NA
len: 18
abundance: NA
v_gene: TRBV6-2/TRBV6-3

CDR3nt: TGTGCCAGCAGACGACCGGGGGGGCCTCAAGAGACCCAGTACTTC
CDR3aa: CASRRPGGPQETQYF
j_gene: TRBJ2-5
d_gene: TRBD2
len: 15
abundance: NA
v_gene: TRBV7-8

CDR3nt: TGCAGTGCCACCCCCCGGACAGGGGGGAACACCGGGGAGCTGTTTTTT
CDR3aa: CSATPRTGGNTGELFF
j_gene: TRBJ2-2
d_gene: TRBD1
len: 16
abundance: NA
v_gene: TRBV20-1

CDR3nt: TGTGCCAGCAGCCTACAGGTAGTGAGGGGCAATGAGCAGTTCTTC
CDR3aa: CASSLQVVRGNEQFF
j_gene: TRBJ2-1
d_gene: NA
len: 15
abundance: few
v_gene: TRBV27

CDR3nt: TGTGCCAGCAGCCCGAGGGGATCTGGACCTGAAGCTTTGTTT
CDR3aa: CASSPRGSGPEALF
j_gene: TRBJ1-1
d_gene: NA
len: 14
abundance: NA
v_gene: TRBV7-9